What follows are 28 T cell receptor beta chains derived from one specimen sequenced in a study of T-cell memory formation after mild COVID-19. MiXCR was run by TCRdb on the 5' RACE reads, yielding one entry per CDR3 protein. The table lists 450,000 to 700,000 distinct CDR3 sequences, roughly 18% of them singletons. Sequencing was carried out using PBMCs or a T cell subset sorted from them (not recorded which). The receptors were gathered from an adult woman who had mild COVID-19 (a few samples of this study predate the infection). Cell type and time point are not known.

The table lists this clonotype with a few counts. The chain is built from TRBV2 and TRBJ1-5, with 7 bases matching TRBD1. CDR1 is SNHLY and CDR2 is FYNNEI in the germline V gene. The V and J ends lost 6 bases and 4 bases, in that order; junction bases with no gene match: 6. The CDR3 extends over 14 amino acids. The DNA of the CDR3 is TGTGCCAGCAGGGATTCAGGGGGAAATCAGCCCCAGCATTTT. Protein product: CASRDSGGNQPQHF.

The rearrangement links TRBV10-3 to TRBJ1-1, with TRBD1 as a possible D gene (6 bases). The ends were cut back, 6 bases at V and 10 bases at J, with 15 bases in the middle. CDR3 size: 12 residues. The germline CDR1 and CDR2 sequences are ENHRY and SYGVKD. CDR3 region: CAIRSDSVGAFF. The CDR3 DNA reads TGTGCCATCAGATCGGACAGTGTGGGAGCTTTCTTT.

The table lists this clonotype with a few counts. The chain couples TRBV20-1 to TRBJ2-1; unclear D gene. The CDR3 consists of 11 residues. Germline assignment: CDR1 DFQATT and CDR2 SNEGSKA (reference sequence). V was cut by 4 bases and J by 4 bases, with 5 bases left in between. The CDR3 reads CSANAYNEQFF. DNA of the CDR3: TGCAGTGCTAATGCATACAATGAGCAGTTCTTC.

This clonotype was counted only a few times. This CDR3 is CASSLPGPREVTDTQYF. DNA for the CDR3: TGTGCCAGCAGCTTACCCGGCCCTAGGGAAGTTACAGATACGCAGTATTTT. The chain is built from TRBV7-9 and TRBJ2-3; no clear D. The germline CDR1 and CDR2 sequences are SEHNR and FQNEAQ (reference sequence). The V end was cut by 2 bases, the J end by 3 bases, with 18 bases between. The CDR3 runs 17 residues.

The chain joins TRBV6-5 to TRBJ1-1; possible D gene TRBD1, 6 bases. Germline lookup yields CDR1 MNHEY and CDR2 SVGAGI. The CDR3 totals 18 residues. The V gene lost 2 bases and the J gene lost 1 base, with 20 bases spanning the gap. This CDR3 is CASSYNSGRGGWNTEAFF. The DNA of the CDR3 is TGTGCCAGCAGTTACAATTCCGGAAGGGGGGGCTGGAACACTGAAGCTTTCTTT.

CDR3 nucleotide sequence: TGTGCCAGCAGCCAAATCTTACAGCGGTACATGAACACTGAAGCTTTCTTT. As protein: CASSQILQRYMNTEAFF. This chain uses TRBV12-3 or TRBV12-4 with TRBJ1-1; D remains ambiguous. The CDR3 runs 17 residues. V dropped 6 bases and J dropped 0 bases, with 20 bases sitting between them.

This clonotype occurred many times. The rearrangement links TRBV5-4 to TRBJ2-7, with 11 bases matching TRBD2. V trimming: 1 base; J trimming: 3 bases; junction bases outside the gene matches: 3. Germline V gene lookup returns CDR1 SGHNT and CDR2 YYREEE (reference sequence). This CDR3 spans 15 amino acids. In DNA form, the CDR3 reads TGTGCCAGCAGCTTGCTAGCGGGAGGCGACTACGAGCAGTACTTC. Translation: CASSLLAGGDYEQYF.

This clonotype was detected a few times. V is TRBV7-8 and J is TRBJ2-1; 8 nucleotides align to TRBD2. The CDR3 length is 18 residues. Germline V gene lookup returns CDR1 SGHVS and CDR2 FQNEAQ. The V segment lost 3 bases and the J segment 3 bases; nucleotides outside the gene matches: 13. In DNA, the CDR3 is TGTGCCAGCAGCTTTAGGGCTAGCGGGCTTCCGGTCTACAATGAGCAGTTCTTC. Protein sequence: CASSFRASGLPVYNEQFF.

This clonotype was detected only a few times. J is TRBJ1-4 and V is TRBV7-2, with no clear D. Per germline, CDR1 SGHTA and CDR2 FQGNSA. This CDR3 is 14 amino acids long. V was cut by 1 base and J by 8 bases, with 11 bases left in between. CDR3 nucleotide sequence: TGTGCCAGCAGCTTAGGTTACGAGCAGGAAAAACTGTTTTTT. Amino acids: CASSLGYEQEKLFF.

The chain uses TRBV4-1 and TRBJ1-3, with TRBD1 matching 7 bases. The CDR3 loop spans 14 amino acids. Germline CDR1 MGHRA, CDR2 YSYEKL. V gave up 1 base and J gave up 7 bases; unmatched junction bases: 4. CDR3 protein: CASSQADRDNTIYF. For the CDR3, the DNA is TGCGCCAGCAGCCAAGCCGACAGGGACAACACCATATATTTT.

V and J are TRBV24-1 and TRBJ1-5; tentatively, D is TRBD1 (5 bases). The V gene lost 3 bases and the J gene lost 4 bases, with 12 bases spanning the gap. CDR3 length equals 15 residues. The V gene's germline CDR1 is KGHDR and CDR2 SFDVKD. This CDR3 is CATSDTAGFNQPQHF. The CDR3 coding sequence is TGTGCCACCAGTGATACGGCAGGGTTTAATCAGCCCCAGCATTTT.

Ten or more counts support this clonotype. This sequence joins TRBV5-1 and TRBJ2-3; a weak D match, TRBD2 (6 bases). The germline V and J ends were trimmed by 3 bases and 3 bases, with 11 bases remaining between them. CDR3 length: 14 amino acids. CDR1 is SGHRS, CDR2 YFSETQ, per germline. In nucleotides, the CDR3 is TGCGCCAGCAGCTATGAGACTAGGACAGATACGCAGTATTTT. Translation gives CASSYETRTDTQYF.

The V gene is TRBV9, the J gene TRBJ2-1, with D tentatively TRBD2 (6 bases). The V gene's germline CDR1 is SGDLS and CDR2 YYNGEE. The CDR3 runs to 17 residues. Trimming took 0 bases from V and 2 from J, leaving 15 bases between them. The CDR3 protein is CASSVVDGGLTYNEQFF. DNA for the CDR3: TGTGCCAGCAGCGTAGTAGATGGAGGGCTTACCTACAATGAGCAGTTCTTC.

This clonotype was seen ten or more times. The CDR3 protein is CASSFHWGQANQPQHF. As DNA, the CDR3 is TGTGCCAGCAGCTTCCACTGGGGACAGGCTAATCAGCCCCAGCATTTT. The chain couples TRBV5-6 to TRBJ1-5; 8 nucleotides line up with TRBD1. Germline V gene lookup returns CDR1 SGHDT and CDR2 YYEEEE. V lost 2 bases to trimming and J lost 4 bases; unmatched junction nucleotides: 8. CDR3 length equals 16 residues.

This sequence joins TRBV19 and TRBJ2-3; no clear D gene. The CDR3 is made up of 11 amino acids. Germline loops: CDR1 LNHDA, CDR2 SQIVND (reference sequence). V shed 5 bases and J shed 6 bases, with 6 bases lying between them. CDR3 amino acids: CASSLWDTQYF. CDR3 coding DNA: TGTGCCAGTAGTCTATGGGATACGCAGTATTTT.

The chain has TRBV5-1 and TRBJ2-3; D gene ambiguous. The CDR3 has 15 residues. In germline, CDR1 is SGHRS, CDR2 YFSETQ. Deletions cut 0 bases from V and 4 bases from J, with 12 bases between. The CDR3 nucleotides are TGCGCCAGCAGCTTGGCCGCGAAGGCCTCAGATACGCAGTATTTT. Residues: CASSLAAKASDTQYF.

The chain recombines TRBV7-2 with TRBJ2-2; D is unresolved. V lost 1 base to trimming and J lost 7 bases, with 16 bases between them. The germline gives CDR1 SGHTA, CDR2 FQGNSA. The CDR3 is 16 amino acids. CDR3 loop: CASSLESPPFSGELFF. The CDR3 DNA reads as TGTGCCAGCAGCTTAGAATCGCCCCCGTTCAGCGGGGAGCTGTTTTTT.

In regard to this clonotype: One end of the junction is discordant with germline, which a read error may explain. The CDR3 here is CASSPDRDRGMYEQYF. The CDR3 nucleotides read TGTGCCAGCAGTCCCGACCGGGACAGGGGAATGTACGAGCAGTATTTC. J is TRBJ2-7 and V is TRBV2, with 10 positions matching TRBD1. The germline V gene encodes CDR1 SNHLY and CDR2 FYNNEI. This CDR3 is built from 16 residues.

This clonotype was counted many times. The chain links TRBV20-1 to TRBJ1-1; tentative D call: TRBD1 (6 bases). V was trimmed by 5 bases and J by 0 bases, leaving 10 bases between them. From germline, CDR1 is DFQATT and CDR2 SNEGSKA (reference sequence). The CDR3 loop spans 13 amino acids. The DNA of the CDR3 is TGCAGTGCTGGTAGGGGGGTGAACACTGAAGCTTTCTTT. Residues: CSAGRGVNTEAFF.

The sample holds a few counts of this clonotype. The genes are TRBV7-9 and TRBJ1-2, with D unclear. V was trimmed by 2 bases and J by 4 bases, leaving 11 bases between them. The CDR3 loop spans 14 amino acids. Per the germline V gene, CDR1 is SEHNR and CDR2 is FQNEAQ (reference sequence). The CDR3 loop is CASSLSQSVYGYTF. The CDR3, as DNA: TGTGCCAGCAGCTTAAGTCAGAGTGTCTATGGCTACACCTTC.

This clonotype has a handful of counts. Written as DNA, the CDR3 is TGCGCCAGCAGCTTGGTGACAGGTTACTCTGGGGCCAACGTCCTGACTTTC. Its protein is CASSLVTGYSGANVLTF. The chain carries TRBV5-1 and TRBJ2-6, with a tentative D call TRBD1 (6 bases). The germline V gene has CDR1 SGHRS and CDR2 YFSETQ. The CDR3 runs 17 residues. The germline V and J ends were trimmed by 0 bases and 0 bases, with 10 bases remaining between them.

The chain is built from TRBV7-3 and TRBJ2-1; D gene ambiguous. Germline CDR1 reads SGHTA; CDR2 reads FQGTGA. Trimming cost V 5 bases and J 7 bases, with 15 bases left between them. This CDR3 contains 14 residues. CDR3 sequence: CASSPNSGRNEQFF. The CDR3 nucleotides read TGTGCCAGCAGCCCAAATTCCGGGCGGAATGAGCAGTTCTTC. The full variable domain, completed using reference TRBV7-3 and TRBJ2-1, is GAGVSQTPSNKVTEKGKYVELRCDPISGHTALYWYRQSLGQGPEFLIYFQGTGAADDSGLPNDRFFAVRPEGSVSTLKIQRTERGDSAVYLCASSPNSGRNEQFFGPGTRLTVL.

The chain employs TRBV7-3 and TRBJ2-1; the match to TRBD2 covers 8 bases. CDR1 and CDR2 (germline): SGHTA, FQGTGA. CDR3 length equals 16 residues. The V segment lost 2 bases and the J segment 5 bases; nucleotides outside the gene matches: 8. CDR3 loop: CASSLSFAGGNNEQFF. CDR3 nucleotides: TGTGCCAGCAGCTTATCGTTCGCGGGGGGAAACAATGAGCAGTTCTTC.

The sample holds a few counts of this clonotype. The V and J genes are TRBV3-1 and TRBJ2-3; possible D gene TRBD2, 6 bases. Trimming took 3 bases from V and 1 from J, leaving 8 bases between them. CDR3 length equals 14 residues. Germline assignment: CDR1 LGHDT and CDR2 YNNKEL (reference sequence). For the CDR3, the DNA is TGTGCCAGCAGCCAGGGCGGGGGCACAGATACGCAGTATTTT. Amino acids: CASSQGGGTDTQYF.

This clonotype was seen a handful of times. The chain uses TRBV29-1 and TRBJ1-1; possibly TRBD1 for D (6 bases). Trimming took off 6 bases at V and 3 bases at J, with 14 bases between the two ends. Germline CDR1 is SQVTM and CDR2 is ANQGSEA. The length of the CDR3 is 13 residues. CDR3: CSVEDRRYTEAFF. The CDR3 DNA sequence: TGCAGCGTGGAGGACAGACGCTACACTGAAGCTTTCTTT.

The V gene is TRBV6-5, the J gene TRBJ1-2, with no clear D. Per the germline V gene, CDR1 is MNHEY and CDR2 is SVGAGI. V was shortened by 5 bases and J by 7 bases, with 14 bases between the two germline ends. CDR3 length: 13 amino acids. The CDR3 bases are TGTGCCAGCAGTATCGGACTGGAGGGTGGCTACACCTTC. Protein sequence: CASSIGLEGGYTF.

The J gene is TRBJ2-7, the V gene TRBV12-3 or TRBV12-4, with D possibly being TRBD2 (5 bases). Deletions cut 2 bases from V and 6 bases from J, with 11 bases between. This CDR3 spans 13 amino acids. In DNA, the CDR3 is TGTGCCAGCAGTTTACGGGATCATTTCGAGCAGTACTTC. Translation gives CASSLRDHFEQYF.

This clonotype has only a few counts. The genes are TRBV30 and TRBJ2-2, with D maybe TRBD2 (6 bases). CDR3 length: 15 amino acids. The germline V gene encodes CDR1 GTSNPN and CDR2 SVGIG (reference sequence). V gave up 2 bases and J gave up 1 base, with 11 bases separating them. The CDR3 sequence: CAWSRGLQNTGELFF. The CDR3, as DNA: TGTGCCTGGAGTCGCGGACTACAGAACACCGGGGAGCTGTTTTTT.